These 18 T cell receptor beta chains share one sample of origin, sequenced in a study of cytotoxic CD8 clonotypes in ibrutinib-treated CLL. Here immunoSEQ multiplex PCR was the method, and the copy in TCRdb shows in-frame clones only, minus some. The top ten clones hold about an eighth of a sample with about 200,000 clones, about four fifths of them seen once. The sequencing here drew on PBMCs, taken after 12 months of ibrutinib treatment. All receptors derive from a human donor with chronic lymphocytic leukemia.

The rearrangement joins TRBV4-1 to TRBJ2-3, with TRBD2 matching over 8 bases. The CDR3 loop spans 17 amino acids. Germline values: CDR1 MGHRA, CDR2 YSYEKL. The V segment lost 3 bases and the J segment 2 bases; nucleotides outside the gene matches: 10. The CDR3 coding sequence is TGCGCCAGCAGCCAGAGGTTCCTAGCGGGCTCCACAGATACGCAGTATTTT. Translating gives CASSQRFLAGSTDTQYF.

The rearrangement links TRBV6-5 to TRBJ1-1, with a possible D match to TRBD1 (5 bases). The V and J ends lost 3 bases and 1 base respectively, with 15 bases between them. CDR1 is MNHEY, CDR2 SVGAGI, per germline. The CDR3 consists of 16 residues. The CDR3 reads CASSYRPTQGNTEAFF. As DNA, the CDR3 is TGTGCCAGCAGTTATCGACCCACGCAGGGGAACACTGAAGCTTTCTTT.

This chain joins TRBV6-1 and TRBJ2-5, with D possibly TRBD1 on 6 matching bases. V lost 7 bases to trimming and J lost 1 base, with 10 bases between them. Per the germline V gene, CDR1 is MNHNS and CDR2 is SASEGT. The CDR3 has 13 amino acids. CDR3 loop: CASKRDTQETQYF. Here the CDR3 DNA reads TGTGCCAGCAAAAGGGACACCCAAGAGACCCAGTACTTC.

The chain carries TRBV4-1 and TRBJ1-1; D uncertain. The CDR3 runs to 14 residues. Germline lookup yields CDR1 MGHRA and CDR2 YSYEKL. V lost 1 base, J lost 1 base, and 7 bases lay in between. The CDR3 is CASSQVAGNTEAFF. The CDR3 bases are TGCGCCAGCAGCCAAGTAGCAGGGAACACTGAAGCTTTCTTT.

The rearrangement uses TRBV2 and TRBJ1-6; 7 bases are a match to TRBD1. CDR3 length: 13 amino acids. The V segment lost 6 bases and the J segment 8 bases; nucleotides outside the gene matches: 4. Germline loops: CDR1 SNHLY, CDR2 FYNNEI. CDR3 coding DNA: TGTGCCAGCAGGGGTGGGACAGATTCACCCCTCCACTTT. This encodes CASRGGTDSPLHF.

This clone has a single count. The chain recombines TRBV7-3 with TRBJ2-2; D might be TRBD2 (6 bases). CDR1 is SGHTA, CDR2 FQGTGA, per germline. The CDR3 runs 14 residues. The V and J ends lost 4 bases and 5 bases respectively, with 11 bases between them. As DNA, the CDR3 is TGTGCCAGCAGCTCCGGGACTCCTACCGGGGAGCTGTTTTTT. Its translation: CASSSGTPTGELFF.

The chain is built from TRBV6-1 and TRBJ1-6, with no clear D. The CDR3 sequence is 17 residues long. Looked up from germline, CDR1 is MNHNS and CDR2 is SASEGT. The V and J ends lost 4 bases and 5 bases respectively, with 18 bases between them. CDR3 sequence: CASSVVRQVQDNSPLHF. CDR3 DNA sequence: TGTGCCAGCAGTGTTGTGAGGCAGGTCCAGGATAATTCACCCCTCCACTTT.

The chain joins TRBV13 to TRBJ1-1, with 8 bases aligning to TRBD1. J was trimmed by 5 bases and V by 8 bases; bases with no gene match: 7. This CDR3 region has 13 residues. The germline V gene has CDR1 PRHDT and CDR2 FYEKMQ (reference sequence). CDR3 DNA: TGTGCCAGCTTAGGACAGGGATTAACTGAAGCTTTCTTT. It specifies CASLGQGLTEAFF.

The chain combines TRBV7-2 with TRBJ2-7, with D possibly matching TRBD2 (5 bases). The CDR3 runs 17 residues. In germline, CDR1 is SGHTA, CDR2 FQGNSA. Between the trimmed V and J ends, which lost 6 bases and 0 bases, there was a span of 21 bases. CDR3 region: CASSLHQPAGGSYEQYF. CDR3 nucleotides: TGTGCCAGCAGTTTACACCAACCCGCGGGCGGCTCCTACGAGCAGTACTTC.

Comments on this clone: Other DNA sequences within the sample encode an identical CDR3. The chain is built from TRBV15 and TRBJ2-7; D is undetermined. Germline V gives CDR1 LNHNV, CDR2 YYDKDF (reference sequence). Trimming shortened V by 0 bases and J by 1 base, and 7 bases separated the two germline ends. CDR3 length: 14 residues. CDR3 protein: CATSRDKGSYEQYF. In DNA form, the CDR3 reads TGTGCCACCAGCAGAGATAAAGGGTCCTACGAGCAGTACTTC.

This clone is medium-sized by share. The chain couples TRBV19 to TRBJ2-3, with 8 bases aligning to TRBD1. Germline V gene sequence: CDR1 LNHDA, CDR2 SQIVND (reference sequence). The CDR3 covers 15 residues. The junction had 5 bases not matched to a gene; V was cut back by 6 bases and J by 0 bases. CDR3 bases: TGTGCCAGTAGATCAGGGACAGGTAGCACAGATACGCAGTATTTT. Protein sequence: CASRSGTGSTDTQYF. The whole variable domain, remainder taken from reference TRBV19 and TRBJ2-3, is DGGITQSPKYLFRKEGQNVTLSCEQNLNHDAMYWYRQDPGQGLRLIYYSQIVNDFQKGDIAEGYSVSREKKESFPLTVTSAQKNPTAFYLCASRSGTGSTDTQYFGPGTRLTVL.

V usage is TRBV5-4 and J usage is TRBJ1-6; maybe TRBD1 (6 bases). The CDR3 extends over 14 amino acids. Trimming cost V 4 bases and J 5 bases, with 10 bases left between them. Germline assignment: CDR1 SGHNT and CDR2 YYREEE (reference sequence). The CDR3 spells CASSLQGDNSPLHF. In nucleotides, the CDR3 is TGTGCCAGCAGCCTACAGGGTGATAATTCACCCCTCCACTTT.

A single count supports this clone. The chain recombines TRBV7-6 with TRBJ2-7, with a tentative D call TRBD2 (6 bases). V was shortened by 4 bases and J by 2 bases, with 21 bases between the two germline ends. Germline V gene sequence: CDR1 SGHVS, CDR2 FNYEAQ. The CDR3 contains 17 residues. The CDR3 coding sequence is TGTGCCAGCAGCTCCTCTGGTACTAGCAGCAGCACCTACGAGCAGTACTTC. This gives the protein CASSSSGTSSSTYEQYF.

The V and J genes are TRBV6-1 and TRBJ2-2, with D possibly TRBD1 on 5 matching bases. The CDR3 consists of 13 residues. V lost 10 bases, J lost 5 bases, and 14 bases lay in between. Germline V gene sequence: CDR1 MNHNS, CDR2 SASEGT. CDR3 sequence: CATSSRDTGELFF. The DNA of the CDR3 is TGTGCCACCTCATCCAGGGATACCGGGGAGCTGTTTTTT.

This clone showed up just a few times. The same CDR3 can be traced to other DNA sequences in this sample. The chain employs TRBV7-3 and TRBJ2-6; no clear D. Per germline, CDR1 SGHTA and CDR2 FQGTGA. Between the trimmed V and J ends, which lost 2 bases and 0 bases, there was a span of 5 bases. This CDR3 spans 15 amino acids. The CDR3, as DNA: TGTGCCAGCAGCTTACCAGCCTCTGGGGCCAACGTCCTGACTTTC. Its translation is CASSLPASGANVLTF.

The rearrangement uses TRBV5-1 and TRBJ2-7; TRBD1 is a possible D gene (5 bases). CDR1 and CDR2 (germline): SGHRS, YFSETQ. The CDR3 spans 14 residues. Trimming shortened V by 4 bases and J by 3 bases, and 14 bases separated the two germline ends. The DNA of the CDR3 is TGCGCCAGCAGCAGGGGCTTTGGGATCTACGAGCAGTACTTC. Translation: CASSRGFGIYEQYF.

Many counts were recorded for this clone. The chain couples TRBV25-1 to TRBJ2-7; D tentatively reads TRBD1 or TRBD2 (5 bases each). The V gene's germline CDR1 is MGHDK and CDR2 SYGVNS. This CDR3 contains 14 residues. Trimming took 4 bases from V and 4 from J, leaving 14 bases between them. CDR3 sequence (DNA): TGTGCCAGCAGTGTGGGGGTAGGGGCGTACGAGCAGTACTTC. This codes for CASSVGVGAYEQYF.

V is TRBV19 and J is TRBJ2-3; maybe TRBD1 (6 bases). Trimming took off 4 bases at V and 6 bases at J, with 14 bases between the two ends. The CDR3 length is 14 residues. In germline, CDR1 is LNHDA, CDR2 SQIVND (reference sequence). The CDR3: CASSTDRPGDTQYF. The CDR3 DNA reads TGTGCCAGTAGTACCGACAGGCCGGGGGATACGCAGTATTTT. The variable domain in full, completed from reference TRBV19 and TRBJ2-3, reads DGGITQSPKYLFRKEGQNVTLSCEQNLNHDAMYWYRQDPGQGLRLIYYSQIVNDFQKGDIAEGYSVSREKKESFPLTVTSAQKNPTAFYLCASSTDRPGDTQYFGPGTRLTVL.